This T cell receptor beta chain was recovered during a study of post-analysis software for immune sequencing data. Overall study findings and caveats: Controls had significantly higher normalized Chao1 diversity than multiple sclerosis patients. Patients showed TRBV5-6, TRBV5-1 and TRBV20-1 among roughly 5 TRBV segments more frequent than in controls.

cDNA libraries of TCR beta carried unique molecular identifiers. In TCRdb, the PCR reads were re-called with MiXCR into one record per CDR3 protein. Among fewer than 600,000 distinct CDR3 sequences listed, 45% were seen once. To note about this clonotype: Its antigen is unknown.

The CDR3 consists of 13 residues. Per the germline V gene, CDR1 is LGHNA and CDR2 is YNFKEQ. Sample: blood. This sequence was found in a girl aged 10-17 years with multiple sclerosis. The rearrangement links TRBV4-2 to TRBJ2-4; the D gene is possibly TRBD2 (5 bases). Judging by the DNA end, TRBJ2-7 fits better; the J call may be wrong. The CDR3 region has the DNA TGTGCCAGCAGGGGCGAGGGTAGCAACGAGCAGTACTTC. It encodes CASRGEGSNEQYF.